The T cell receptor beta chain described here comes from a study of cytomegalovirus exposure and HLA in healthy donors (dated by TCRdb to between 2016 and 2019). Regarding the complete study: According to a later analysis, the 110 or so validation repertoires were produced on the same platform as the approximately 620 repertoires of the first cohort. The study aimed to test whether cataloging public T cell receptors could reveal signatures of past pathogen exposure. A separate validation cohort of more than 100 different subjects was used in addition to the approximately 670-subject first cohort. To predict cytomegalovirus infection status, the study combined high-throughput TCR immunosequencing, statistical association of individual TCRs with disease status, and machine learning.

The CDR3, from cysteine to phenylalanine, totals 16 residues. Kept here is only the CDR3 DNA, which spans 48 bases and is read in frame from base 1. In the germline V gene, CDR1 corresponds to SGHVS and CDR2 to FNYEAQ. For this chain, trimming is 5 bases at the V end and 4 bases at the J end, and the number of junction bases without a gene match is 6. Concerning this clone itself: What antigen it recognizes has not been identified. No much larger clone is present one base from it, and per-base qualities are unavailable.

Overall study results and their limits: While some public TCRs were present in many individuals, most TCR sequences turned up only very rarely across donors. Subsequent analysis determined that TCRs grouped into clusters in the first cohort also showed a tendency toward co-occurrence across the roughly 120 validation repertoires, and 85% to 95% of cluster scores exceeded 0. The validation cohort had no HLA typing available for a later analysis, so co-occurrence within that cohort was assessed over all 120 or so repertoires. Three of the identified cytomegalovirus-associated TCR beta chains were confirmed in vitro to be specific for cytomegalovirus antigens. According to the authors, the approach could potentially be generalized to other disease states and immunological phenotypes. A total of 164 TCR beta chains were listed by the study as associated with cytomegalovirus. Cytomegalovirus status was reported to be diagnosed by the classifier with high specificity and sensitivity in both the original and validation cohorts.

The library relied on the immunoSEQ multiplex PCR assay. In the original analysis: To diagnose cytomegalovirus status from the catalog of TCR beta chain sequences, a statistical classification framework was built. Here the immuneACCESS table is served through TCRdb, limited to in-frame sequences with V and J called. Missing clones are a known gap in these copies; in checked studies unresolved V genes cover under half, and the rest lacks a known reason. D and trimming come from the DNA, and the V and J calls and clone size come from that table. The sample data list around 260,000 clones, and less than 95% of these were observed just once. Together, the top ten hold 3% to 3.5% of the sample. The donors belonged to the validation cohort of approximately 130 subjects, which was separate from the approximately 700-subject first cohort.

The chain employs TRBV7-6 and TRBJ2-1, with 12 central nucleotides matching TRBD2. Specimen: PBMCs. This clonotype was obtained from a woman aged 25 to 39 in good health and CMV-seronegative. The DNA sequence is TGTGCCAGCAGCACCCGGACTAGCGGGGAGTACAATGAGCAGTTCTTC. This translates into CASSTRTSGEYNEQFF.